This T cell receptor beta chain stems from a study of blood T cells in healthy people across ages. With a J-beta primer mix and a sample-barcoded 5' primer, a second PCR ran about 6 to 11 cycles. TCRdb reprocessed the 5' RACE reads with MiXCR, giving one entry per CDR3 protein. The data hold hundreds of thousands of distinct CDR3 sequences, with around half observed a single time. There are a few counts of this clonotype. The junction had 5 bases not matched to a gene; V was cut back by 2 bases and J by 3 bases. The CDR3 runs to 15 residues. Germline V gene data show CDR1 as SGHAT and CDR2 as FQNNGV. This receptor was taken from a woman aged 55-69 years in good health. Material for sequencing was blood. This rearrangement joins TRBV11-2 to TRBJ2-3, with 7 bases fitting TRBD1. This chain's CDR3 is CASSLRQGNTDTQYF. The CDR3 region has the DNA TGTGCCAGCAGCTTAAGACAGGGAAATACAGATACGCAGTATTTT.